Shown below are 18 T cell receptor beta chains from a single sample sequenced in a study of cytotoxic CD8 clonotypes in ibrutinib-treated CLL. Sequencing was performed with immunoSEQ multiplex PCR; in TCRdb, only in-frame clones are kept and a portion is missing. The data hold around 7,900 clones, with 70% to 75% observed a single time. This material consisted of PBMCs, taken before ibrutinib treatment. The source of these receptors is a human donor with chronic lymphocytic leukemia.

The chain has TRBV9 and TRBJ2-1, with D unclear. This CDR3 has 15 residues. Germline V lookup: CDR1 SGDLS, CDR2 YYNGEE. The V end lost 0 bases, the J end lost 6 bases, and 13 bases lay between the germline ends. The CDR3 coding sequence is TGTGCCAGCAGCGTAGCTACGGCCAGACGCAATGAGCAGTTCTTC. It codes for CASSVATARRNEQFF. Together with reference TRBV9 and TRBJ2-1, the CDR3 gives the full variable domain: DSGVTQTPKHLITATGQRVTLRCSPRSGDLSVYWYQQSLDQGLQFLIQYYNGEERAKGNILERFSAQQFPDLHSELNLSSLELGDSALYFCASSVATARRNEQFFGPGTRLTVL.

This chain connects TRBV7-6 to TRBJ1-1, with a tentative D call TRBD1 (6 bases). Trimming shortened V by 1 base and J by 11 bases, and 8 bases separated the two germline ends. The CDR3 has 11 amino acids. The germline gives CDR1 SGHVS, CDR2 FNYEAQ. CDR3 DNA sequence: TGTGCCAGCAGCTTAGGGACAGTGGCTTTCTTT. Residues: CASSLGTVAFF.

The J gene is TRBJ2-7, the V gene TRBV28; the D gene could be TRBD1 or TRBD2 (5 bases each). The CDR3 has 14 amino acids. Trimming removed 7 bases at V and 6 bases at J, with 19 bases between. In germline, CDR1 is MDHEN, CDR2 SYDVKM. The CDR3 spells CASTKGTTVGEQYF. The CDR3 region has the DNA TGTGCCAGCACCAAAGGGACCACCGTGGGCGAGCAGTACTTC.

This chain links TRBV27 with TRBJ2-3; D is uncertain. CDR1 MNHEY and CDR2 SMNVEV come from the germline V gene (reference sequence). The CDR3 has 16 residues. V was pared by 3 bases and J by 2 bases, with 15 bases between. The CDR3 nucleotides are TGTGCCAGCAGTTTCCTGGCCGATTCTTACACAGATACGCAGTATTTT. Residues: CASSFLADSYTDTQYF.

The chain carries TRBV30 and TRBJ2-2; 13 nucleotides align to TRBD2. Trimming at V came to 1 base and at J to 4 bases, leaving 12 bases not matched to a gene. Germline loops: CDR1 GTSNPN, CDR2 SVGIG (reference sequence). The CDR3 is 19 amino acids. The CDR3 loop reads CAWSADPGTSGKVTGELFF. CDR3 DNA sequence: TGTGCCTGGAGTGCAGACCCCGGGACTAGCGGGAAAGTCACCGGGGAGCTGTTTTTT.

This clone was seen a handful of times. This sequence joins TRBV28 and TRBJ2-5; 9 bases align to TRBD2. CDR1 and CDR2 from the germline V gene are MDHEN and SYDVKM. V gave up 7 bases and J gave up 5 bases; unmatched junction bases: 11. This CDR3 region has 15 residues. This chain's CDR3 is CASTPVREGQETQYF. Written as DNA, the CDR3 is TGTGCCAGCACCCCGGTGCGGGAGGGCCAGGAGACCCAGTACTTC.

The CDR3 DNA sequence: TGTGCCAGTAGTATAGAGGGGCCGCAGGAGCCCCAGCATTTT. Its protein product is CASSIEGPQEPQHF. The V and J genes are TRBV19 and TRBJ1-5, with D maybe TRBD1 (5 bases). Germline V CDR1 and CDR2: LNHDA, SQIVND (reference sequence). Trimming removed 0 bases at V and 8 bases at J, with 11 bases between. The CDR3 runs 14 residues.

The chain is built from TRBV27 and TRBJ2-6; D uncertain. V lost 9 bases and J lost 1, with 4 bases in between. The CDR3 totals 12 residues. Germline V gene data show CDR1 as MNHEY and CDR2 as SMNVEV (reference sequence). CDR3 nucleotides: TGTGCCAGTCGATCTGGGGCCAACGTCCTGACTTTC. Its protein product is CASRSGANVLTF.

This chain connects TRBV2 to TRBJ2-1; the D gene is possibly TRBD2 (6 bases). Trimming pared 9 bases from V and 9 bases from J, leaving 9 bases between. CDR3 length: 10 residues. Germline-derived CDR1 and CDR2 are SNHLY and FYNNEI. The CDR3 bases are TGTGCCAGAACGGGAGCTGAGCAGTTCTTC. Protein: CARTGAEQFF.

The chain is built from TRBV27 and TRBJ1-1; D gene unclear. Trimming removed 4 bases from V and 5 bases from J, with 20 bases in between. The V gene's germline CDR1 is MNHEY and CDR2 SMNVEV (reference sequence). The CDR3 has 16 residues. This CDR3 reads CASSSLGRAGFTEAFF. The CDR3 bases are TGTGCCAGCAGTTCCCTCGGACGAGCTGGATTTACTGAAGCTTTCTTT.

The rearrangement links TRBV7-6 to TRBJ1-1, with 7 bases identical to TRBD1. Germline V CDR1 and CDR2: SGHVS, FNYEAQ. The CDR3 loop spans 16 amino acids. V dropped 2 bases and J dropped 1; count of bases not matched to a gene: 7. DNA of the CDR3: TGTGCCAGCAGCTTATTGCCAGGGGGATCGAACACTGAAGCTTTCTTT. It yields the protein CASSLLPGGSNTEAFF.

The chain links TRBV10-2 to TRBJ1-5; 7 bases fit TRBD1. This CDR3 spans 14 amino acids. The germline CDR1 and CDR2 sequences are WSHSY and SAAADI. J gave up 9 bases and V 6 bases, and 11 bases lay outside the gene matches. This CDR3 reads CASRGQNSLSPQHF. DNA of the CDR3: TGCGCCAGCAGGGGACAGAACTCCCTATCGCCCCAGCATTTT.

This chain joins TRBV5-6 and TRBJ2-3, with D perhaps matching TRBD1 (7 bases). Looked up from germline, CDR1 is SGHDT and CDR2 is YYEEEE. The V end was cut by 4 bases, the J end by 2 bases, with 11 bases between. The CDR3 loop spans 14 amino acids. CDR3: CASSRGTVTDTQYF. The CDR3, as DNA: TGTGCCAGCAGCCGCGGGACAGTCACAGATACGCAGTATTTT.

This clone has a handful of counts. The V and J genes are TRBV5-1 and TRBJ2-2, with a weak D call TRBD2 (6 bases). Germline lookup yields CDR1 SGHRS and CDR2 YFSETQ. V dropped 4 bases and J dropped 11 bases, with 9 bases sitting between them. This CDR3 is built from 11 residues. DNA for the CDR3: TGCGCCAGCAGCCCGGGGGTCGAGCTGTTTTTT. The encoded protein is CASSPGVELFF.

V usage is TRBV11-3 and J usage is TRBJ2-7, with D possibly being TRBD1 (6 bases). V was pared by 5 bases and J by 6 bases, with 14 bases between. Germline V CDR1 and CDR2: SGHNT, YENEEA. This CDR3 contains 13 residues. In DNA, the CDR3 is TGTGCCAGCAGCGGGGGCGGGTCGGCCGAGCAGTACTTC. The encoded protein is CASSGGGSAEQYF.

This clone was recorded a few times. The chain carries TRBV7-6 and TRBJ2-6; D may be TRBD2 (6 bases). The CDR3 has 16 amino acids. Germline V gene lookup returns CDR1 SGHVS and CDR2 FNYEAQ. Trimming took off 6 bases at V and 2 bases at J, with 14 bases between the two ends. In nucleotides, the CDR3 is TGTGCCAGCAGTCCCCGGGGCGGGGCTGGGGCCAACGTCCTGACTTTC. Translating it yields CASSPRGGAGANVLTF.

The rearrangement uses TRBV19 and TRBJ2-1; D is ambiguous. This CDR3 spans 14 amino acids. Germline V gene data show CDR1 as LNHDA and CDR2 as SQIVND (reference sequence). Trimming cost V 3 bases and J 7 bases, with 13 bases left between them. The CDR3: CASSMKGLSNEQFF. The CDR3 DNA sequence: TGTGCCAGTAGTATGAAAGGTTTGAGTAATGAGCAGTTCTTC. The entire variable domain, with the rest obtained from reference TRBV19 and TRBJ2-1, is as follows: DGGITQSPKYLFRKEGQNVTLSCEQNLNHDAMYWYRQDPGQGLRLIYYSQIVNDFQKGDIAEGYSVSREKKESFPLTVTSAQKNPTAFYLCASSMKGLSNEQFFGPGTRLTVL.

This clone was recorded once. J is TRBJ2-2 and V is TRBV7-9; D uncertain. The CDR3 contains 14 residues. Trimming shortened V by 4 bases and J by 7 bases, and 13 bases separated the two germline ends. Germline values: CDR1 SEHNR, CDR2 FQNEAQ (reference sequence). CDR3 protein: CASSSALNDGELFF. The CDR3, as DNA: TGTGCCAGCAGCTCGGCATTAAACGACGGGGAGCTGTTTTTT.